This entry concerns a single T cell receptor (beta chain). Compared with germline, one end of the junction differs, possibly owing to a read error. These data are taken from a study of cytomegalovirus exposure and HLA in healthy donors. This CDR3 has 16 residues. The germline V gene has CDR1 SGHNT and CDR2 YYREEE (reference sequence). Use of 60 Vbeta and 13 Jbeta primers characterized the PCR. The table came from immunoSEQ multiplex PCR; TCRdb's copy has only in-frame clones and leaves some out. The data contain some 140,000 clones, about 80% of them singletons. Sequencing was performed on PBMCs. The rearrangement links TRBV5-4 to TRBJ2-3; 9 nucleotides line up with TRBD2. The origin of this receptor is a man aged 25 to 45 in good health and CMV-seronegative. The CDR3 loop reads CASSLYLAGFTATQYF. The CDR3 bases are TGTGCCAGCAGCTTGTACCTAGCGGGATTCACAGCTACGCAGTATTTT. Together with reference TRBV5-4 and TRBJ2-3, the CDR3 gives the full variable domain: ETGVTQSPTHLIKTRGQQVTLRCSSQSGHNTVSWYQQALGQGPQFIFQYYREEENGRGNFPPRFSGLQFPNYSSELNVNALELDDSALYLCASSLYLAGFTATQYFGPGTRLTVL.